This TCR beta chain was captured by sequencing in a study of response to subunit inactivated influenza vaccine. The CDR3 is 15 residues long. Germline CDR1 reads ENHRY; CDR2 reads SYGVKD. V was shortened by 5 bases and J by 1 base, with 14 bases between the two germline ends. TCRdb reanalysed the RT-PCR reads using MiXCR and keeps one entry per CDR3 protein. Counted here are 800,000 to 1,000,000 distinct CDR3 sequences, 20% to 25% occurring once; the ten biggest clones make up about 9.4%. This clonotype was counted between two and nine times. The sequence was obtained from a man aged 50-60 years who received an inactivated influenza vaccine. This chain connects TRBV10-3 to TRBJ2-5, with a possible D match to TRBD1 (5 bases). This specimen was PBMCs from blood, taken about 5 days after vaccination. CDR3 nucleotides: TGTGCCATCAGTCAAGACCCAGGGTTCCAAGAGACCCAGTACTTC. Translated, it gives CAISQDPGFQETQYF.